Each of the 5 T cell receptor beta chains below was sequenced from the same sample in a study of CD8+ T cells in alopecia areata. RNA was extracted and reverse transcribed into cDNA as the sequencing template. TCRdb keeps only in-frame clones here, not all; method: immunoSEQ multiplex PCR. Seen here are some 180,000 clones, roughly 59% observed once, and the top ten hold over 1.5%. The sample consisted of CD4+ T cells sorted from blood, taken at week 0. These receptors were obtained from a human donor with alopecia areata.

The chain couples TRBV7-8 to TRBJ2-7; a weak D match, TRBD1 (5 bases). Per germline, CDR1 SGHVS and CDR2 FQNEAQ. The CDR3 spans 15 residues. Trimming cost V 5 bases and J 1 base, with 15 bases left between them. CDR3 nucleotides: TGTGCCAGCAGCCAAGGGGCAGGATTTTCCTACGAGCAGTACTTC. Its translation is CASSQGAGFSYEQYF.

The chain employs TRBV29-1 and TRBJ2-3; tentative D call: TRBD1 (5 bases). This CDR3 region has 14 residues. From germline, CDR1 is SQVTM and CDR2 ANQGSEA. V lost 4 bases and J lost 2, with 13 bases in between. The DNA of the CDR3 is TGCAGCGTTGTCGTAAGGGGCCTCACAGATACGCAGTATTTT. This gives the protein CSVVVRGLTDTQYF.

The CDR3 DNA sequence: TGTGCCAGCAGCCTCTCCCGGGGACAGACTTTCTCTGGGGCCAACGTCCTGACTTTC. This translates into CASSLSRGQTFSGANVLTF. The J gene is TRBJ2-6, the V gene TRBV5-6; 7 positions match TRBD1. The CDR3 has 19 residues. V trimming: 4 bases; J trimming: 0 bases; junction bases outside the gene matches: 13. Germline CDR1 reads SGHDT; CDR2 reads YYEEEE.

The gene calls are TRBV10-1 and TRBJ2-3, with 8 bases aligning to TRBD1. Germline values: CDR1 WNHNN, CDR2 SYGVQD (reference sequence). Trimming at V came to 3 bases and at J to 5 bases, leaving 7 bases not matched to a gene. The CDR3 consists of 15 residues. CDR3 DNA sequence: TGCGCCAGCAGTGACCTTGGACAGGGTGAAGATACGCAGTATTTT. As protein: CASSDLGQGEDTQYF.

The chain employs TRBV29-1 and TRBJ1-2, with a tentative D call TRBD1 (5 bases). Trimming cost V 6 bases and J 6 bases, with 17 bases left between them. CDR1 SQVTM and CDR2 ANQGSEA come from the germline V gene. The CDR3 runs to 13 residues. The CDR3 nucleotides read TGCAGCGTGCCTCTGGGGGGACCGGATGGCTACACCTTC. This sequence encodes CSVPLGGPDGYTF.